The present TCR beta chain was sequenced within a study of vaccination and CD4 T cells after COVID-19. Study information: The convalescents, six males and four females, included two who were Hispanic. Stimulation of cells relied on overlapping spike peptides derived from SARS-CoV-2, HCoV-NL63, HCoV-OC43 and HCoV-229E.

Trimming cost V 6 bases and J 2 bases; bases outside gene matches: 7. In germline, CDR1 is MNHEY, CDR2 SVGEGT. The CDR3 loop spans 16 amino acids. Sequenced with the Oncomine TCR Beta short-read assay was DNA taken from cultured CD4+ T cells. Genomic DNA was isolated from CD4+ T cells that had been cultured. TCRdb reprocessed the PCR reads with MiXCR, giving one entry per CDR3 protein. The sample includes roughly 14,000 distinct CDR3 sequences, around 50% seen only once; the top ten take 14%. The treatment was: roughly 11-day PBMC culture with coronavirus spike peptide pools or control peptides (ViraFEST assay). For this clonotype: Its antigen is as yet unknown.

Sequencing was performed on CD4+ T cells from blood, cultured in vitro. The chain couples TRBV6-2 or TRBV6-3 to TRBJ2-1; 10 positions agree with TRBD2. The sequence was obtained from a human donor who had recovered from COVID-19. CDR3 loop: CASSRNLAGAYNEQFF. The CDR3 DNA reads TGTGCCAGCAGCAGAAACCTAGCGGGGGCCTACAATGAGCAGTTCTTC.